These 31 T cell receptor beta chains share one sample of origin, sequenced in a study of CD8 T cells in ankylosing spondylitis. TCRdb re-derived calls from the 5' RACE reads in MiXCR, one entry per CDR3 protein. The profile shows about 240,000 distinct CDR3 sequences, roughly 25% of them singletons. The specimen was blood, either unsorted or a sorted T cell fraction (not recorded which). These receptors originate from a male donor with ankylosing spondylitis or in good health (not recorded which).

This clonotype was observed at least ten times. This chain joins TRBV20-1 and TRBJ2-3; D possibly corresponds to TRBD1 (6 bases). The germline V gene has CDR1 DFQATT and CDR2 SNEGSKA (reference sequence). V dropped 5 bases and J dropped 6 bases, with 18 bases sitting between them. The CDR3 length is 14 residues. The CDR3 spells CSALGPGVRDTQYF. CDR3 in DNA: TGCAGTGCTCTGGGCCCAGGGGTTCGGGATACGCAGTATTTT.

In its sample, this clonotype was seen a few times. The rearrangement links TRBV5-5 to TRBJ2-3, with TRBD2 identical over 7 bases. V shed 0 bases and J 8 bases; nucleotides not matched to a gene: 6. CDR3 length equals 14 residues. CDR1 and CDR2 from the germline V gene are SGHKS and YYEKEE (reference sequence). The CDR3 DNA reads as TGTGCCAGCAGCTTGGACCCTAGCGGAAGTACGCAGTATTTT. Its protein product is CASSLDPSGSTQYF. The variable domain in full, with the rest retrieved from reference TRBV5-5 and TRBJ2-3, is DAGVTQSPTHLIKTRGQQVTLRCSPISGHKSVSWYQQVLGQGPQFIFQYYEKEERGRGNFPDRFSARQFPNYSSELNVNALLLGDSALYLCASSLDPSGSTQYFGPGTRLTVL.

This clonotype has more than one count but fewer than ten. The chain links TRBV5-6 to TRBJ2-1, with D maybe TRBD2 (6 bases). CDR1 is SGHDT and CDR2 is YYEEEE in the germline V gene. This CDR3 is 16 amino acids long. The ends were cut back, 3 bases at V and 5 bases at J, with 18 bases in the middle. Written as DNA, the CDR3 is TGTGCCAGCAGCTGGGGGGTTGTGAGGGATCACAATGAGCAGTTCTTC. This sequence encodes CASSWGVVRDHNEQFF.

This rearrangement joins TRBV7-3 to TRBJ2-1; D remains unclear. CDR3 length: 13 residues. Trimming shortened V by 3 bases and J by 4 bases, and 7 bases separated the two germline ends. Germline V gene sequence: CDR1 SGHTA, CDR2 FQGTGA. The chain's CDR3 is CASSFDPYNEQFF. In DNA form, the CDR3 reads TGTGCCAGCAGCTTTGACCCTTACAATGAGCAGTTCTTC.

The rearrangement joins TRBV20-1 to TRBJ2-7; D gene unclear. Trimming left V 6 bases short and J 3 bases short, with 9 bases between. The CDR3 totals 11 residues. Germline loops: CDR1 DFQATT, CDR2 SNEGSKA (reference sequence). The CDR3 here is CSAGTLYEQYF. CDR3 nucleotide sequence: TGCAGTGCCGGCACCCTCTACGAGCAGTACTTC.

This clonotype occurred many times. The CDR3 DNA is TGTGCCAGCAGAGGCGACTCAAGCTCCTACAATGAGCAGTTCTTC. Translating it yields CASRGDSSSYNEQFF. The rearrangement links TRBV6-1 to TRBJ2-1; D uncertain. The ends were cut back, 6 bases at V and 0 bases at J, with 12 bases in the middle. This CDR3 is 15 amino acids long. The germline V gene encodes CDR1 MNHNS and CDR2 SASEGT.

This clonotype has a handful of counts. The chain combines TRBV6-1 with TRBJ1-2, with D maybe TRBD1 (6 bases). Looked up from germline, CDR1 is MNHNS and CDR2 is SASEGT. V shed 7 bases and J shed 8 bases, with 20 bases lying between them. CDR3 length: 14 amino acids. CDR3 nucleotide sequence: TGTGCCAGCACCCCCGACAGGCTAGCGGGGGGCTACACCTTC. Residues: CASTPDRLAGGYTF.

The rearrangement links TRBV12-3 or TRBV12-4 to TRBJ1-1; no definite D call. The CDR3 contains 14 residues. Trimming cost V 5 bases and J 2 bases, with 12 bases left between them. This CDR3 reads CASSAQGINTEAFF. The CDR3 coding sequence is TGTGCCAGCAGTGCCCAAGGAATCAACACTGAAGCTTTCTTT.

This clonotype was observed many times. The V gene is TRBV20-1, the J gene TRBJ2-2; possible D gene TRBD1, 6 bases. The ends were cut back, 2 bases at V and 2 bases at J, with 12 bases in the middle. CDR3 length: 15 residues. The V gene's germline CDR1 is DFQATT and CDR2 SNEGSKA (reference sequence). CDR3 loop: CSARRVGANTGELFF. The CDR3 nucleotides are TGCAGTGCTAGAAGGGTGGGGGCTAACACCGGGGAGCTGTTTTTT.

This clonotype was detected many times. This chain connects TRBV21-1 to TRBJ2-7; the table's D gene call, TRBD1, was not cross checked with the DNA. TRBV21-1 counts as a pseudogene. The length of the CDR3 is 17 residues. CDR3 DNA: TGTGCCAGCAGCAAAGCCGCGCGACAGGGATATAACTACGAGCAGTACTTC. Translated: CASSKAARQGYNYEQYF.

This chain joins TRBV20-1 and TRBJ2-5, with D possibly matching TRBD1 (6 bases). The V gene's germline CDR1 is DFQATT and CDR2 SNEGSKA (reference sequence). This CDR3 spans 14 amino acids. V dropped 0 bases and J dropped 3 bases, with 11 bases sitting between them. The CDR3 bases are TGCAGTGCTAGAGATCCCCAGGGGAAAGAGACCCAGTACTTC. Protein: CSARDPQGKETQYF.

This chain connects TRBV29-1 to TRBJ2-1, with D maybe TRBD2 (6 bases). The CDR3 runs to 16 residues. The V end was cut by 0 bases, the J end by 0 bases, with 12 bases between. Germline V CDR1 and CDR2: SQVTM, ANQGSEA. The CDR3 DNA follows: TGCAGCGTTGAAGATAGCGGCCTCAGCTCCTACAATGAGCAGTTCTTC. Protein sequence: CSVEDSGLSSYNEQFF.

This clonotype occurred a few times. This chain uses TRBV20-1 with TRBJ1-1, with D possibly being TRBD1 (6 bases). This CDR3 has 14 amino acids. V lost 1 base, J lost 4 bases, and 13 bases lay in between. The germline V gene encodes CDR1 DFQATT and CDR2 SNEGSKA (reference sequence). CDR3 sequence reads: CSARGRTGSTEAFF. CDR3 DNA sequence: TGCAGTGCTAGAGGACGCACAGGGTCCACTGAAGCTTTCTTT.

This clonotype was seen many times. The chain couples TRBV29-1 to TRBJ1-1, with a tentative D call TRBD1 (6 bases). V was shortened by 6 bases and J by 6 bases, with 11 bases between the two germline ends. The CDR3 covers 11 residues. Germline V gives CDR1 SQVTM, CDR2 ANQGSEA. The CDR3 sequence: CSVSTGPEAFF. The DNA for the CDR3 is TGCAGCGTCAGCACAGGGCCTGAAGCTTTCTTT. The full variable domain, completed using reference TRBV29-1 and TRBJ1-1, is SAVISQKPSRDICQRGTSLTIQCQVDSQVTMMFWYRQQPGQSLTLIATANQGSEATYESGFVIDKFPISRPNLTFSTLTVSNMSPEDSSIYLCSVSTGPEAFFGQGTRLTVV.

This clonotype was counted many times. The rearrangement links TRBV29-1 to TRBJ2-1; tentative D call: TRBD1 (5 bases). The CDR3 totals 12 residues. Germline V gives CDR1 SQVTM, CDR2 ANQGSEA. Trimming removed 1 base at V and 6 bases at J, with 7 bases between. CDR3 bases: TGCAGCGTTGAAGGGGGCGTCAATGAGCAGTTCTTC. This codes for CSVEGGVNEQFF.

This clonotype turned up a few times. This chain joins TRBV20-1 and TRBJ1-5; 7 nucleotides align to TRBD1. CDR1 is DFQATT, CDR2 SNEGSKA, per germline (reference sequence). Trimming cost V 3 bases and J 4 bases; bases outside gene matches: 6. This CDR3 is built from 14 residues. The CDR3 here is CSARPPDRNQPQHF. DNA of the CDR3: TGCAGTGCTAGGCCCCCGGACAGGAATCAGCCCCAGCATTTT.

The chain joins TRBV20-1 to TRBJ2-7; 8 nucleotides align to TRBD2. The germline V gene encodes CDR1 DFQATT and CDR2 SNEGSKA (reference sequence). There are 13 residues in the CDR3. Trimming removed 6 bases from V and 7 bases from J; junction bases left unmatched: 11. In nucleotides, the CDR3 is TGCAGTGCCCGGAGGCCGGGGGGGGCTGAGCAGTACTTC. The encoded protein is CSARRPGGAEQYF.

The chain combines TRBV18 with TRBJ1-4; D remains ambiguous. Germline CDR1 is KGHSH and CDR2 is LQKENI. This CDR3 is built from 13 residues. Trimming stripped 5 bases from V and 0 bases from J, with 4 bases between. The CDR3, as DNA: TGTGCCAGCTCAGGTTCAACTAATGAAAAACTGTTTTTT. Protein: CASSGSTNEKLFF.

This chain uses TRBV6-4 with TRBJ2-2; 11 bases agree with TRBD2. This CDR3 is 15 amino acids long. After removal of 10 bases from V and 2 bases from J, the junction contained 6 bases not matched to a gene. CDR1 and CDR2 from the germline V gene are MRHNA and SNTAGT. CDR3 residues: CANSRLAGNTGELFF. The CDR3 DNA follows: TGTGCCAACAGCCGACTAGCGGGAAACACCGGGGAGCTGTTTTTT.

The chain links TRBV7-2 to TRBJ2-1; D perhaps matches TRBD2 (6 bases). This CDR3 comprises 12 residues. From germline, CDR1 is SGHTA and CDR2 FQGNSA. V gave up 1 base and J gave up 16 bases, with 14 bases separating them. CDR3 amino acids: CASSLDSRAGFF. CDR3 bases: TGTGCCAGCAGCTTAGACTCCAGAGCGGGTTTCTTC.

This rearrangement joins TRBV29-1 to TRBJ2-3, with D tentatively TRBD2 (5 bases). V lost 0 bases, J lost 6 bases, and 25 bases lay in between. Per the germline V gene, CDR1 is SQVTM and CDR2 is ANQGSEA. This CDR3 spans 18 amino acids. The chain's CDR3 is CSVEDFGSKLPGGDTQYF. The CDR3 region has the DNA TGCAGCGTTGAAGATTTCGGATCGAAACTTCCCGGCGGGGATACGCAGTATTTT.

This clonotype was counted only a few times. J is TRBJ2-3 and V is TRBV20-1; possible D gene TRBD2, 5 bases. V lost 5 bases and J lost 6, with 15 bases in between. Looked up from germline, CDR1 is DFQATT and CDR2 is SNEGSKA (reference sequence). The CDR3 runs 13 residues. The CDR3 loop reads CSALYAPGDTQYF. CDR3 bases: TGCAGTGCTCTATATGCACCGGGGGATACGCAGTATTTT.

This clonotype has at least ten counts. The genes are TRBV12-3 or TRBV12-4 and TRBJ2-1; unclear D gene. This CDR3 spans 11 amino acids. V gave up 4 bases and J gave up 5 bases, with 3 bases separating them. CDR3 nucleotides: TGTGCCAGCAGTTACCACAATGAGCAGTTCTTC. Its translation: CASSYHNEQFF.

The rearrangement uses TRBV6-6 and TRBJ2-2; D is ambiguous. Germline loops: CDR1 MNHNY, CDR2 SVGAGI (reference sequence). V dropped 9 bases and J dropped 4 bases, with 6 bases sitting between them. The CDR3 is 11 amino acids. CDR3 loop: CASRATGELFF. The CDR3 region has the DNA TGTGCCAGTAGAGCCACCGGGGAGCTGTTTTTT.

This clonotype was recorded many times. The rearrangement joins TRBV10-3 to TRBJ2-3, with TRBD2 identical over 11 bases. Trimming cost V 11 bases and J 5 bases; bases outside gene matches: 6. CDR1 and CDR2 from the germline V gene are ENHRY and SYGVKD. This CDR3 spans 13 amino acids. The DNA of the CDR3 is TGTGCCGTCTTAGCGGGGGGGAAAGATACGCAGTATTTT. It encodes CAVLAGGKDTQYF.

This clonotype was observed once. The chain carries TRBV5-1 and TRBJ2-3; unclear D gene. CDR3 length: 15 residues. Trimming removed 0 bases from V and 0 bases from J, with 8 bases in between. The germline gives CDR1 SGHRS, CDR2 YFSETQ. The CDR3 DNA is TGCGCCAGCAGCTTGGAGTCCGATAGCACAGATACGCAGTATTTT. Protein product: CASSLESDSTDTQYF. The full variable domain, with the rest looked up from reference TRBV5-1 and TRBJ2-3, is KAGVTQTPRYLIKTRGQQVTLSCSPISGHRSVSWYQQTPGQGLQFLFEYFSETQRNKGNFPGRFSGRQFSNSRSEMNVSTLELGDSALYLCASSLESDSTDTQYFGPGTRLTVL.

This clonotype was counted only a few times. The gene calls are TRBV6-1 and TRBJ1-6, with D unclear. Germline V gene lookup returns CDR1 MNHNS and CDR2 SASEGT. The CDR3 spans 14 residues. Trimming took off 6 bases at V and 7 bases at J, with 13 bases between the two ends. DNA for the CDR3: TGTGCCAGCAGCTCCTTCGGTGAGAATTCACCCCTCCACTTT. Amino acid sequence: CASSSFGENSPLHF.

This clonotype was counted ten times or more. The chain uses TRBV7-9 and TRBJ2-5; D is perhaps TRBD1 (6 bases). The CDR3 runs to 14 residues. V lost 3 bases to trimming and J lost 0 bases, with 8 bases between them. Germline CDR1 and CDR2: SEHNR and FQNEAQ (reference sequence). The CDR3 bases are TGTGCCAGCAGCTTCCGGACAGACCAAGAGACCCAGTACTTC. Translation: CASSFRTDQETQYF.

This chain links TRBV6-1 with TRBJ1-1; unclear D gene. Germline values: CDR1 MNHNS, CDR2 SASEGT. Trimming pared 2 bases from V and 1 base from J, leaving 8 bases between. The CDR3 is 14 residues long. This CDR3 reads CASSEPGRNTEAFF. The CDR3 bases are TGTGCCAGCAGTGAACCGGGAAGGAACACTGAAGCTTTCTTT.

Turning to this clonotype: This may arise from a read error, as a much more abundant clone is one base away. The rearrangement links TRBV14 to TRBJ2-1, with 9 bases aligning to TRBD2. This CDR3 region has 15 residues. V dropped 5 bases and J dropped 4; count of bases not matched to a gene: 6. Germline loops: CDR1 SGHDN, CDR2 FVKESK. Written as DNA, the CDR3 is TGTGCCAGCAGCGTCGGGAGCGGGAGGTACAATGAGCAGTTCTTC. Protein sequence: CASSVGSGRYNEQFF.

This clonotype showed up just a few times. V usage is TRBV6-1 and J usage is TRBJ2-3, with a possible D match to TRBD1 (6 bases). The CDR3 is 13 amino acids. Trimming took 3 bases from V and 4 from J, leaving 8 bases between them. Germline V lookup: CDR1 MNHNS, CDR2 SASEGT. The CDR3 region is CASSDHRADTQYF. The DNA for the CDR3 is TGTGCCAGCAGTGACCACAGGGCAGATACGCAGTATTTT.